This TCR beta chain was observed in a study of blood T cell repertoires in COVID-19. Source study methods: Counts of nucleated cells, estimated from reference gene primer amplification, were obtained. The protocol was immunoSEQ multiplex PCR, while the TCRdb copy is restricted to in-frame clones and leaves out a portion. V, J and clone size are taken as reported in that table, and D and trimming were inferred from the DNA itself. The profile shows 65,000 to 95,000 clones, around 81% of them singletons. The germline V gene encodes CDR1 MDHEN and CDR2 SYDVKM. The CDR3 extends over 16 amino acids. V shed 4 bases and J shed 5 bases, with 20 bases lying between them.

The genes are TRBV28 and TRBJ1-1, with D possibly matching TRBD1 (6 bases). This TCR came from a human donor in a cohort sampled during active COVID-19. Input material: peripheral blood. The CDR3 sequence is CASSSPSGAKRTEAFF. For the CDR3, the DNA is TGTGCCAGCAGTTCGCCCTCAGGGGCGAAGAGGACTGAAGCTTTCTTT.